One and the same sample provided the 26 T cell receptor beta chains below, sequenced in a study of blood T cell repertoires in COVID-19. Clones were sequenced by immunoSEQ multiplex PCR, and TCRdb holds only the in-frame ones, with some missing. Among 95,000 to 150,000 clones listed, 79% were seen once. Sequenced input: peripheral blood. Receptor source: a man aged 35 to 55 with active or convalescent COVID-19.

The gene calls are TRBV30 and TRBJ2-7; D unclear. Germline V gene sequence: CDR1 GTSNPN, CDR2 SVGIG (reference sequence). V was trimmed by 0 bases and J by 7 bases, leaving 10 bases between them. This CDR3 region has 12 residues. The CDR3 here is CAWSVKRREQYF. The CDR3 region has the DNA TGTGCCTGGAGTGTAAAAAGGCGGGAGCAGTACTTC. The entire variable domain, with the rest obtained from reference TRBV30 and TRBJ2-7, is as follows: SQTIHQWPATLVQPVGSPLSLECTVEGTSNPNLYWYRQAAGRGLQLLFYSVGIGQISSEVPQNLSASRPQDRQFILSSKKLLLSDSGFYLCAWSVKRREQYFGPGTRLTVT.

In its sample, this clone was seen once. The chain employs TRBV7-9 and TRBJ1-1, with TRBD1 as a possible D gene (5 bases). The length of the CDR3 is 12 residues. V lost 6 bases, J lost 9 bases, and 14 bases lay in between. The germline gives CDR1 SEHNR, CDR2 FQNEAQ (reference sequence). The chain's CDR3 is CASSLAGGKAFF. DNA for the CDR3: TGTGCCAGCAGTTTGGCGGGGGGGAAAGCTTTCTTT.

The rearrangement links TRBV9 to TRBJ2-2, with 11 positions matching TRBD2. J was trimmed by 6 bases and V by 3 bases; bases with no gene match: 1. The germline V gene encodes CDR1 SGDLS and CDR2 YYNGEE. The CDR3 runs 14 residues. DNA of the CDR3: TGTGCCAGCAGCGGACTAGCGGGACCCGGGGAGCTGTTTTTT. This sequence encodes CASSGLAGPGELFF. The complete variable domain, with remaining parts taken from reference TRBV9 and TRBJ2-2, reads DSGVTQTPKHLITATGQRVTLRCSPRSGDLSVYWYQQSLDQGLQFLIQYYNGEERAKGNILERFSAQQFPDLHSELNLSSLELGDSALYFCASSGLAGPGELFFGEGSRLTVL.

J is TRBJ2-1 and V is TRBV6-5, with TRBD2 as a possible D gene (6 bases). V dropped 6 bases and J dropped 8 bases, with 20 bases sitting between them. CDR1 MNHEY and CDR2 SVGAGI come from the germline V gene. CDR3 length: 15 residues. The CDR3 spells CASRISEGSIDEQFF. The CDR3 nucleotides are TGTGCCAGCAGGATTTCGGAGGGGTCTATTGATGAGCAGTTCTTC.

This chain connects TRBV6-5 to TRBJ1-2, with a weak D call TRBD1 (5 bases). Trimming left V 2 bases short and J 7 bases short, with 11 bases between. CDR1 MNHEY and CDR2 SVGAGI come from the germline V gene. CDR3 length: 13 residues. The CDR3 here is CASSYVRGGGYTF. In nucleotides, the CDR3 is TGTGCCAGCAGTTACGTTAGGGGCGGTGGCTACACCTTC.

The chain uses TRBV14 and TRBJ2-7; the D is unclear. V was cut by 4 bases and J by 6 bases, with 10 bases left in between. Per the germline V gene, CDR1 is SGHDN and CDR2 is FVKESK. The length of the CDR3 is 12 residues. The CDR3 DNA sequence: TGTGCCAGCAGCCGCCACACCTCCGAGCAGTACTTC. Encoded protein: CASSRHTSEQYF. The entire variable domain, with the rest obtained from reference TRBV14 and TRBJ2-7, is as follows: EAGVTQFPSHSVIEKGQTVTLRCDPISGHDNLYWYRRVMGKEIKFLLHFVKESKQDESGMPNNRFLAERTGGTYSTLKVQPAELEDSGVYFCASSRHTSEQYFGPGTRLTVT.

CDR3 residues: CATSLTGLAVREQFF. CDR3 coding DNA: TGTGCCACCAGTTTGACGGGACTAGCGGTTCGTGAGCAGTTCTTC. The chain has TRBV24-1 and TRBJ2-1, with 11 bases matching TRBD2. The CDR3 is 15 amino acids. J lost 9 bases, V lost 6 bases, and 9 bases had no gene match. The germline V gene has CDR1 KGHDR and CDR2 SFDVKD.

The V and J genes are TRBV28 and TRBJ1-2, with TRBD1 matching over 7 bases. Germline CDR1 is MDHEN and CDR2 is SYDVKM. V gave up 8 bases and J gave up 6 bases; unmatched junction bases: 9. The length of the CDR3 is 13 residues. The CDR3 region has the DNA TGTGCCAGCGGCATCGGGACAGTCGATGGCTACACCTTC. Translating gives CASGIGTVDGYTF.

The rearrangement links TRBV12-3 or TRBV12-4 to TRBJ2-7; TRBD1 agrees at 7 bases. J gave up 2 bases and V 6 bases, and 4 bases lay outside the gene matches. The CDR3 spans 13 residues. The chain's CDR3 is CASSLTGAYEQYF. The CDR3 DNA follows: TGTGCCAGCAGCCTAACAGGGGCCTACGAGCAGTACTTC.

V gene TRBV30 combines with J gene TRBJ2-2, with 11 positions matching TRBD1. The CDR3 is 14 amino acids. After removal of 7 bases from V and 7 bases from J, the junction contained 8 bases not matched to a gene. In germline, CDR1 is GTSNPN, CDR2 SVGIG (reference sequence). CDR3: CAYPGQGVGGELFF. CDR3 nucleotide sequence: TGTGCCTACCCGGGACAGGGGGTAGGCGGGGAGCTGTTTTTT.

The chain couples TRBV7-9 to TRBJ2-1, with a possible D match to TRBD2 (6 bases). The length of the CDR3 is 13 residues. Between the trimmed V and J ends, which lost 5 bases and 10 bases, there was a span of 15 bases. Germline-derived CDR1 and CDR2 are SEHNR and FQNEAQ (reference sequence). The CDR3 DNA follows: TGTGCCAGCAGCCCGGGACTTCTGGGGGAGCAGTTCTTC. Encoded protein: CASSPGLLGEQFF.

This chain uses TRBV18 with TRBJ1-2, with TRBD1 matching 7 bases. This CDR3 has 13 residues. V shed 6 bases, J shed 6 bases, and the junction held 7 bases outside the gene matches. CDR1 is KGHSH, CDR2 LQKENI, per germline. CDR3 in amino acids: CASSIKGADGYTF. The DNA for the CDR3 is TGTGCCAGCTCGATCAAGGGGGCCGATGGCTACACCTTC.

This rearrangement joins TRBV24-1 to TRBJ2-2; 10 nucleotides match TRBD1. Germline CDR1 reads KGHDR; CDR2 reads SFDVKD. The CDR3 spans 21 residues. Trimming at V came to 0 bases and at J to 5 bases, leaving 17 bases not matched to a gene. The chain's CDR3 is CATSDLQDWDRGPLRTGELFF. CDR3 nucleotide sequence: TGTGCCACCAGTGATTTGCAGGATTGGGACAGGGGACCCCTTAGGACCGGGGAGCTGTTTTTT.

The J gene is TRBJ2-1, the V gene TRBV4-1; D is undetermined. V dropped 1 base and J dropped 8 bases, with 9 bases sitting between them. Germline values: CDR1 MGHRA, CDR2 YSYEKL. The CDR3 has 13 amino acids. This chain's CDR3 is CASSQVSLDEQFF. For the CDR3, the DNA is TGCGCCAGCAGCCAAGTTAGTTTAGATGAGCAGTTCTTC.

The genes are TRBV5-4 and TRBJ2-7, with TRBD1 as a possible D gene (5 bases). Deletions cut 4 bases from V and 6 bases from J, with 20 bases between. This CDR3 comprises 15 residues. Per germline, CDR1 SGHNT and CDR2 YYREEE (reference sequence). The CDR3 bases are TGTGCCAGCAGCCCGACGTTCCAGGGTAGGGGCGAGCAGTACTTC. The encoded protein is CASSPTFQGRGEQYF.

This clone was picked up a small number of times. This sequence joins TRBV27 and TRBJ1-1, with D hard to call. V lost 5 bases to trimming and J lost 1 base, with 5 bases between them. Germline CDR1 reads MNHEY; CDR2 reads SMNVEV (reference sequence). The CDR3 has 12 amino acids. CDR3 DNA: TGTGCCAGCAGTAGCTGGAACACTGAAGCTTTCTTT. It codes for CASSSWNTEAFF.

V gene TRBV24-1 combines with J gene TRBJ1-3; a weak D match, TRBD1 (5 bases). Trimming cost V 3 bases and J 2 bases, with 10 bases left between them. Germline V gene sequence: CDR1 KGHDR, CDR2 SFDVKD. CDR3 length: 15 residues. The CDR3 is CATSDPGLTGNTIYF. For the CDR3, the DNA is TGTGCCACCAGTGATCCAGGGTTAACTGGAAACACCATATATTTT.

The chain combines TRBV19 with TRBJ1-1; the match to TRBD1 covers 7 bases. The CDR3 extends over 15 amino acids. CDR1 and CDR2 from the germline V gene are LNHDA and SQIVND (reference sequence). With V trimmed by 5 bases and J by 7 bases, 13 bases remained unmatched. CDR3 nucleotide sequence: TGTGCCAGTAGTGCCTTCGGACAGGTCCTGGGTGAAGCTTTCTTT. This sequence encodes CASSAFGQVLGEAFF.

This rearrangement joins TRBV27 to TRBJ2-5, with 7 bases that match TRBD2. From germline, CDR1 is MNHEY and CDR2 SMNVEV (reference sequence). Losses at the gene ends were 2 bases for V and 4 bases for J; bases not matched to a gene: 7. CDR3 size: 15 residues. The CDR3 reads CASSLAGVPPETQYF. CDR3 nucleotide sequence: TGTGCCAGCAGTTTAGCGGGAGTCCCCCCAGAGACCCAGTACTTC.

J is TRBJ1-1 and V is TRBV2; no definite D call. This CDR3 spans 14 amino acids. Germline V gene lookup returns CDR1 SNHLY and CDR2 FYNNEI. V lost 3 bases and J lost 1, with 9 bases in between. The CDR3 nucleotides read TGTGCCAGCAGTGACCCTCCCGGGAACACTGAAGCTTTCTTT. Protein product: CASSDPPGNTEAFF.

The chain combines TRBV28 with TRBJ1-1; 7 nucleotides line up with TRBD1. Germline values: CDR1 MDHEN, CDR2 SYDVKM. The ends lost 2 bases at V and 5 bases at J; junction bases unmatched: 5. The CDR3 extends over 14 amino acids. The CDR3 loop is CASSLVPGGTEAFF. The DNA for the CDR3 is TGTGCCAGCAGTTTAGTTCCAGGGGGGACTGAAGCTTTCTTT.

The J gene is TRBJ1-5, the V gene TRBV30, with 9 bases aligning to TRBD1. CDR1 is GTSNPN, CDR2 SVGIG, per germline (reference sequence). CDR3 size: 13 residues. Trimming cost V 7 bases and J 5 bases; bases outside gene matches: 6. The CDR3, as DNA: TGTGCCTCAAGCAGGACAGGGGATCAGCCCCAGCATTTT. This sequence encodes CASSRTGDQPQHF.

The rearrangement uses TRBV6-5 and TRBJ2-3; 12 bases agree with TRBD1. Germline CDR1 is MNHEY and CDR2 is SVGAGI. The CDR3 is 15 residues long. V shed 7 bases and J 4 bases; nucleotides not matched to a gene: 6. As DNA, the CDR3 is TGTGCCAGCAACTCGGGACAGGGGGCTTCAGATACGCAGTATTTT. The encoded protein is CASNSGQGASDTQYF.

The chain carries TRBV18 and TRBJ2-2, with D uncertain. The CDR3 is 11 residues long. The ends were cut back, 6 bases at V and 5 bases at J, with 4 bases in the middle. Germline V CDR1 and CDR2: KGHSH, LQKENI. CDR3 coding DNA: TGTGCCAGCTCCTTGACCGGGGAGCTGTTTTTT. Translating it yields CASSLTGELFF.

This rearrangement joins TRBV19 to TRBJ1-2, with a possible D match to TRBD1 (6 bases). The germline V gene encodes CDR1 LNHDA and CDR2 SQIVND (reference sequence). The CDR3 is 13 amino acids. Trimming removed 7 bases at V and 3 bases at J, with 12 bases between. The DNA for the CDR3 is TGTGCCAGTATAGAGGCAGGGGACTATGGCTACACCTTC. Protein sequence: CASIEAGDYGYTF.

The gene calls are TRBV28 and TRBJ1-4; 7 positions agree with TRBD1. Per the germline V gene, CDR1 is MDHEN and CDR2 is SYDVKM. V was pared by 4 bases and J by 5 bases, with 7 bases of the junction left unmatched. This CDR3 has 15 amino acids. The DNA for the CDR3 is TGTGCCAGCAGTTCCCCCGGGACAGTGAATGAAAAACTGTTTTTT. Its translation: CASSSPGTVNEKLFF.